This T cell receptor beta chain originates from a study of vaccination and CD4 T cells after COVID-19. Treatment meaning: approximately nine-day PBMC culture with coronavirus spike peptide pools or control peptides (ViraFEST assay). Researchers used the Oncomine TCR Beta short-read assay to sequence DNA from cultured CD4+ T cells. TCRdb itself ran the PCR reads through MiXCR, one entry per CDR3 protein. Seen here are around 4,800 distinct CDR3 sequences, over 20% observed once, and the top ten hold about a fifth. Of note for this clonotype: Its antigen remains unidentified.

From germline, CDR1 is GTSNPN and CDR2 SVGIG (reference sequence). The ends were cut back, 2 bases at V and 8 bases at J, with 12 bases in the middle. The CDR3 contains 12 residues. The sequencing input was CD4+ T cells from blood, cultured in vitro. The TCR was taken from a human donor who had recovered from COVID-19. The genes are TRBV30 and TRBJ1-1; D unresolved. The CDR3 sequence: CAWSFGVGEAFF. The DNA for the CDR3 is TGTGCCTGGAGTTTCGGGGTAGGAGAAGCTTTCTTT.